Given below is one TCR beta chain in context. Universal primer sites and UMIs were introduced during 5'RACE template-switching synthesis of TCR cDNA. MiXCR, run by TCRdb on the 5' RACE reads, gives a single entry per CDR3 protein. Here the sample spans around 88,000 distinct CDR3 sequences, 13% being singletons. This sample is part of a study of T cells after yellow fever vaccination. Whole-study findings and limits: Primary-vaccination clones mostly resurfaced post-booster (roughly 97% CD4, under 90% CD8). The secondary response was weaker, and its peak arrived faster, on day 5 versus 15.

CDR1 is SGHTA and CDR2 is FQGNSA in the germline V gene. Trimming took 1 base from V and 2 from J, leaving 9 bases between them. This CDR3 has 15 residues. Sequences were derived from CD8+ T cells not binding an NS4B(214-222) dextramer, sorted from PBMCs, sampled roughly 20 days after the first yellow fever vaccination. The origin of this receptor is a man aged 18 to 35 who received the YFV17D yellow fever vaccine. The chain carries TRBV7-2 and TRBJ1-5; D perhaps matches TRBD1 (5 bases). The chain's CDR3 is CASSLGGGGNQPQHF. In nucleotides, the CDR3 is TGTGCCAGCAGCTTAGGGGGGGGTGGCAATCAGCCCCAGCATTTT.